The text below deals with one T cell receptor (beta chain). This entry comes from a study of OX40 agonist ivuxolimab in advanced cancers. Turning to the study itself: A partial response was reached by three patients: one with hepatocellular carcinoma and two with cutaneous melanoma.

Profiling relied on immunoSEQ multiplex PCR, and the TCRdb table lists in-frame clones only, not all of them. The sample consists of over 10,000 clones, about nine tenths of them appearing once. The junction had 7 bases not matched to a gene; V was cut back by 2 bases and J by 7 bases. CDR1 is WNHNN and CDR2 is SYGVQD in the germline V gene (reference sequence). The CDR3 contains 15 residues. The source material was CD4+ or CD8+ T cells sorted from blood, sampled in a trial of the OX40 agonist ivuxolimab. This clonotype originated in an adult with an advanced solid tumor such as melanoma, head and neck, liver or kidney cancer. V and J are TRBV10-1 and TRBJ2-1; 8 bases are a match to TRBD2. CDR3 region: CASSEVPSGQNEQFF. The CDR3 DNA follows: TGCGCCAGCAGTGAGGTTCCTAGCGGGCAAAATGAGCAGTTCTTC.